What follows are 28 T cell receptor beta chains derived from one specimen sequenced in a study of a mutant IDH1 vaccine in newly diagnosed glioma (dated by TCRdb to the early 2020s). Library preparation was by the immunoSEQ multiplex PCR assay. TCRdb's version of the immuneACCESS table is confined to in-frame rearrangements and falls short of the full clone set. An unresolved V gene accounts for under half of the shortfall where checked; the remainder is of unknown origin. This sample comprises approximately 45,000 clones, 80% to 95% of them detected only once. The ten largest clones capture roughly 2.4% of the sample. The antigens of these receptors remain unknown. Read against the paper, the sample's time point label means: week 35, safety follow-up. Each vaccine dose, consisting of 300 ug of a 20-mer mutant IDH1 peptide in Montanide, was administered subcutaneously with topical imiquimod. Source: PBMCs, taken from a glioma patient whose treatment included an IDH1 peptide vaccine. These receptors were obtained from a man aged 45-65 years with glioma.

The chain carries TRBV9 and TRBJ1-3; D is perhaps TRBD1 (6 bases). In germline, CDR1 is SGDLS, CDR2 YYNGEE. Between the trimmed V and J ends, which lost 3 bases and 3 bases, there was a span of 19 bases. There are 17 residues in the CDR3. CDR3 loop: CASSAQPTGLHGNTIYF. The DNA for the CDR3 is TGTGCCAGCAGCGCCCAACCTACAGGGTTGCATGGAAACACCATATATTTT.

The chain links TRBV30 to TRBJ2-7; 7 nucleotides match TRBD2. Germline V gene data show CDR1 as GTSNPN and CDR2 as SVGIG (reference sequence). V trimming: 0 bases; J trimming: 0 bases; junction bases outside the gene matches: 5. CDR3 length: 15 amino acids. CDR3: CAWSVRGVSSYEQYF. DNA for the CDR3: TGTGCCTGGAGTGTACGGGGGGTAAGCTCCTACGAGCAGTACTTC.

For the CDR3, the DNA is TGTGCCAGCAGCACCCGACAGGGGGCGAACACCGGGGAGCTGTTTTTT. It yields the protein CASSTRQGANTGELFF. The chain couples TRBV7-2 to TRBJ2-2; 9 nucleotides line up with TRBD1. The length of the CDR3 is 16 residues. Germline CDR1 reads SGHTA; CDR2 reads FQGNSA. Trimming at V came to 5 bases and at J to 0 bases, leaving 4 bases not matched to a gene.

The J gene is TRBJ1-1, the V gene TRBV18; D remains unclear. The germline gives CDR1 KGHSH, CDR2 LQKENI. The germline V and J ends were trimmed by 0 bases and 3 bases, with 5 bases remaining between them. The CDR3 contains 13 residues. In DNA form, the CDR3 reads TGTGCCAGCTCACCACCCCCCGACACTGAAGCTTTCTTT. Its protein is CASSPPPDTEAFF.

The chain is built from TRBV2 and TRBJ1-5; unclear D gene. The CDR3 consists of 14 residues. Trimming took 4 bases from V and 7 from J, leaving 14 bases between them. Germline lookup yields CDR1 SNHLY and CDR2 FYNNEI. CDR3 DNA: TGTGCCAGCAGTGGGTACGGGGTCCGCCAGCCCCAGCATTTT. The encoded protein is CASSGYGVRQPQHF.

J is TRBJ2-7 and V is TRBV7-2, with D perhaps given as TRBD1 or TRBD2 (5 bases each). Germline V lookup: CDR1 SGHTA, CDR2 FQGNSA. The V end lost 2 bases, the J end lost 5 bases, and 25 bases lay between the germline ends. The CDR3 has 18 amino acids. The CDR3 DNA is TGTGCCAGCAGCTTACAGGGTCCGGGGCGGCAAGGGCGCAACGAGCAGTACTTC. It codes for CASSLQGPGRQGRNEQYF.

The gene calls are TRBV11-2 and TRBJ1-5; D is undetermined. The CDR3 runs to 15 residues. In germline, CDR1 is SGHAT, CDR2 FQNNGV. Trimming took 3 bases from V and 2 from J, leaving 11 bases between them. The CDR3 loop reads CASSLTSRRNQPQHF. The CDR3 DNA reads as TGTGCCAGCAGCTTGACCTCTAGGCGCAATCAGCCCCAGCATTTT.

The chain carries TRBV4-3 and TRBJ2-3, with 7 positions matching TRBD2. J lost 2 bases, V lost 0 bases, and 8 bases had no gene match. The CDR3 runs to 17 residues. Germline V gives CDR1 LGHNA, CDR2 YSLEER. The CDR3 is CASSQDPPAGTTDTQYF. DNA for the CDR3: TGCGCCAGCAGCCAAGATCCCCCAGCGGGAACCACAGATACGCAGTATTTT.

The rearrangement links TRBV20-1 to TRBJ1-5; no clear D gene. The length of the CDR3 is 11 residues. V dropped 0 bases and J dropped 11 bases, with 8 bases sitting between them. Germline CDR1 and CDR2: DFQATT and SNEGSKA (reference sequence). CDR3 sequence reads: CSARDIGAQHF. CDR3 sequence (DNA): TGCAGTGCTAGAGACATCGGGGCCCAGCATTTT.

J is TRBJ2-7 and V is TRBV19, with 11 bases that match TRBD1. CDR1 is LNHDA and CDR2 is SQIVND in the germline V gene (reference sequence). The CDR3 loop spans 15 amino acids. V shed 5 bases, J shed 1 base, and the junction held 4 bases outside the gene matches. The CDR3 DNA reads as TGTGCCAGTAGTTCTGGACAGGGGGCATCCTACGAGCAGTACTTC. It is translated as CASSSGQGASYEQYF.

For this clone: The sample has other DNA sequences that encode this CDR3 too. This chain links TRBV9 with TRBJ2-7; possible D gene TRBD1, 5 bases. Germline-derived CDR1 and CDR2 are SGDLS and YYNGEE. CDR3 length equals 13 residues. Trimming removed 0 bases from V and 4 bases from J, with 8 bases in between. In nucleotides, the CDR3 is TGTGCCAGCAGCGTAGGGGGCGAGTACGAGCAGTACTTC. Translation: CASSVGGEYEQYF.

The chain recombines TRBV27 with TRBJ2-1, with no clear D. The V gene's germline CDR1 is MNHEY and CDR2 SMNVEV (reference sequence). There are 12 residues in the CDR3. Trimming removed 4 bases at V and 10 bases at J, with 11 bases between. CDR3 DNA sequence: TGTGCCAGCAGTTACGGGTTAGGGGAGCAGTTCTTC. Translating gives CASSYGLGEQFF.

This chain links TRBV4-2 with TRBJ2-1, with TRBD2 identical over 12 bases. V lost 4 bases to trimming and J lost 4 bases; unmatched junction nucleotides: 2. This CDR3 has 15 amino acids. Germline loops: CDR1 LGHNA, CDR2 YNFKEQ. CDR3 coding DNA: TGTGCCAGCAGCCCCACTAGCGGGGGGTACAATGAGCAGTTCTTC. Translation gives CASSPTSGGYNEQFF.

This chain joins TRBV19 and TRBJ1-4, with TRBD1 matching over 8 bases. Germline V gene data show CDR1 as LNHDA and CDR2 as SQIVND (reference sequence). The V and J ends lost 9 bases and 8 bases, in that order; junction bases with no gene match: 8. The CDR3 extends over 13 amino acids. CDR3 coding DNA: TGTGCCAGCTACAGGGGGATGGGCGAAAAACTGTTTTTT. Residues: CASYRGMGEKLFF. The full variable domain, its missing parts supplied by reference TRBV19 and TRBJ1-4, is DGGITQSPKYLFRKEGQNVTLSCEQNLNHDAMYWYRQDPGQGLRLIYYSQIVNDFQKGDIAEGYSVSREKKESFPLTVTSAQKNPTAFYLCASYRGMGEKLFFGSGTQLSVL.

The chain employs TRBV25-1 and TRBJ1-6, with 9 bases aligning to TRBD1. CDR3 length equals 15 residues. With 3 bases clipped from V and 8 bases from J, the junction kept 5 bases outside the gene matches. Germline V gives CDR1 MGHDK, CDR2 SYGVNS. CDR3 bases: TGTGCCAGCAGTGAGTGGACAGGGGCGCATTCACCCCTCCACTTT. Its translation is CASSEWTGAHSPLHF.

V and J are TRBV5-7 and TRBJ1-5; D gene uncertain. TRBV5-7 carries the ORF label, with uncertain function. V gave up 4 bases and J gave up 1 base, with 15 bases separating them. The CDR3 runs 16 residues. The CDR3 region is CASSLSCGPSNQPQHF. CDR3 DNA: TGTGCCAGCAGCCTGTCATGCGGGCCCAGCAATCAGCCCCAGCATTTT.

The chain carries TRBV7-2 and TRBJ2-1; possibly TRBD2 for D (6 bases). With 2 bases removed from V and 7 bases from J, the gap between germline ends came to 12 bases. CDR1 and CDR2 (germline): SGHTA, FQGNSA. This CDR3 spans 14 amino acids. CDR3 nucleotides: TGTGCCAGCAGCTTAATTCCTAGCGTTAATGAGCAGTTCTTC. This encodes CASSLIPSVNEQFF.

V and J are TRBV7-8 and TRBJ2-1; TRBD2 agrees at 7 bases. V shed 1 base and J 7 bases; nucleotides not matched to a gene: 7. The germline V gene encodes CDR1 SGHVS and CDR2 FQNEAQ. This CDR3 has 15 residues. In nucleotides, the CDR3 is TGTGCCAGCAGCTTAGGCGGGAGATCGAGAAATGAGCAGTTCTTC. This codes for CASSLGGRSRNEQFF.

The gene calls are TRBV7-9 and TRBJ2-3; 12 positions match TRBD2. This CDR3 has 16 residues. The germline gives CDR1 SEHNR, CDR2 FQNEAQ (reference sequence). The trim removed 5 bases at V and 4 bases at J, leaving 7 bases unmatched. CDR3 nucleotides: TGTGCCAGCAGCGCGCTGACTAGCGGGGGCCCAGATACGCAGTATTTT. This codes for CASSALTSGGPDTQYF.

The gene calls are TRBV4-1 and TRBJ1-2; a weak D match, TRBD1 (5 bases). V lost 4 bases and J lost 3, with 15 bases in between. The CDR3 length is 15 residues. CDR1 MGHRA and CDR2 YSYEKL come from the germline V gene. The CDR3 sequence: CASSRRDGIYYGYTF. CDR3 nucleotides: TGCGCCAGCAGCCGAAGGGACGGAATTTACTATGGCTACACCTTC.

The chain is built from TRBV2 and TRBJ1-1; no reliable D call. Germline CDR1 SNHLY, CDR2 FYNNEI. Trimming removed 8 bases from V and 2 bases from J, with 9 bases in between. The CDR3 loop spans 12 amino acids. The CDR3 sequence: CASFRINTEAFF. The CDR3, as DNA: TGTGCCAGCTTCCGGATTAACACTGAAGCTTTCTTT.

The rearrangement uses TRBV7-6 and TRBJ2-7; 12 nucleotides agree with TRBD2. Germline-derived CDR1 and CDR2 are SGHVS and FNYEAQ. Unmatched junction bases numbered 3, after V lost 5 bases and J lost 7 bases. The CDR3 is 13 residues long. CDR3 residues: CASSRTSGEEQYF. Here the CDR3 DNA reads TGTGCCAGCAGCCGGACTAGCGGGGAGGAGCAGTACTTC.

The chain is built from TRBV28 and TRBJ1-2; 8 positions agree with TRBD1. Trimming cost V 6 bases and J 6 bases; bases outside gene matches: 9. The CDR3 is made up of 14 amino acids. Per germline, CDR1 MDHEN and CDR2 SYDVKM. The CDR3 region is CASSRQGLSHGYTF. The CDR3 region has the DNA TGTGCCAGCAGCAGACAGGGGCTTAGTCATGGCTACACCTTC.

The chain couples TRBV13 to TRBJ2-3; no definite D call. This CDR3 comprises 15 residues. Germline assignment: CDR1 PRHDT and CDR2 FYEKMQ (reference sequence). The V end was cut by 1 base, the J end by 5 bases, with 13 bases between. CDR3 residues: CASSLVAPEVDTQYF. In DNA, the CDR3 is TGTGCCAGCAGCTTAGTAGCCCCGGAAGTAGATACGCAGTATTTT.

This chain joins TRBV29-1 and TRBJ1-4, with 8 bases aligning to TRBD1. This CDR3 contains 15 residues. V was clipped by 0 bases and J by 5 bases; unmatched bases: 5. The germline V gene encodes CDR1 SQVTM and CDR2 ANQGSEA. The CDR3 coding sequence is TGCAGCGTTGAAGATCCAGGGGGCGCCAATGAAAAACTGTTTTTT. Translating gives CSVEDPGGANEKLFF.

The chain couples TRBV7-2 to TRBJ2-3, with D possibly TRBD2 on 6 matching bases. The CDR3 length is 16 residues. V dropped 2 bases and J dropped 5 bases, with 17 bases sitting between them. CDR1 is SGHTA, CDR2 FQGNSA, per germline. Written as DNA, the CDR3 is TGTGCCAGCAGCTTAAGGGCTTCGCGGGATGGAGATACGCAGTATTTT. It codes for CASSLRASRDGDTQYF.

The chain combines TRBV7-2 with TRBJ1-2; weak D call: TRBD1 (5 bases). The CDR3 runs 13 residues. CDR1 and CDR2 from the germline V gene are SGHTA and FQGNSA. Between the trimmed V and J ends, which lost 3 bases and 13 bases, there was a span of 18 bases. DNA of the CDR3: TGTGCCAGCAGCTTGGGTGAGGTTGGGGGTCTCACCTTC. Translating it yields CASSLGEVGGLTF.

The chain is built from TRBV19 and TRBJ2-4; D possibly corresponds to TRBD1 (5 bases). Germline CDR1 and CDR2: LNHDA and SQIVND (reference sequence). Between the trimmed V and J ends, which lost 3 bases and 7 bases, there was a span of 10 bases. CDR3 length equals 13 residues. CDR3 protein: CASSIGPGNIQYF. CDR3 in DNA: TGTGCCAGTAGTATTGGCCCAGGGAACATTCAGTACTTC.